The rows below give T cell receptor beta chains drawn from one sample of a study of cytomegalovirus exposure and HLA in healthy donors. Using immunoSEQ multiplex PCR, the repertoire was profiled, and TCRdb retains in-frame clones only, with some absent. The table lists some 99,000 clones, 81% of them singletons, with roughly 2.3% in the top ten. The sequenced material came from PBMCs. The receptors derive from a woman under 40 in good health and CMV-seronegative. CDR3s include the opening cysteine and the closing phenylalanine or tryptophan. D genes are given only for firm matches. A row's size may be missing; if present it is once, few, many or a size class.

TRBJ2-1 TRBV28 TRBD2 NA TGTGCCAGCAGACGACTAGCGGAAGTCTCTAATGAGCTGTTCTTC CASRRLAEVSNELFF
TRBJ2-7 TRBV7-9 NA NA TGTGCCAGCAGCTCCAACTACGAGCAGTACTTC CASSSNYEQYF
TRBJ1-3 TRBV10-1 NA once TGCGCCAGCAGTGGAGGGAGTGGAAACACCATATATTTT CASSGGSGNTIYF
TRBJ2-7 TRBV25-1 TRBD2 NA TGTGCCAGCAGTGAAGAGAAAGGACTAGCGAGTTACGAGCAGTACTTC CASSEEKGLASYEQYF
TRBJ2-7 TRBV4-1 NA NA TGCGCCAGCAGCCAAGAAGGAGATGGGAGCGGAGTCTACGAGCAGTACTTC CASSQEGDGSGVYEQYF
TRBJ2-3 TRBV27 TRBD1 NA TGTGCCAGCAGTTTGGTTCCTAACAGGGGAGAAGATACGCAGTATTTT CASSLVPNRGEDTQYF
TRBJ2-5 TRBV5-6 TRBD2 NA TGTGCCAGCAGCTTGAGGTCTAGCGGGAGGTTGGAAGAGACCCAGTACTTC CASSLRSSGRLEETQYF
TRBJ1-6 TRBV7-3 NA NA TGTGCCAGCAGTCCAGGGGTCGATAATTCACCCCTCCACTTT CASSPGVDNSPLHF
TRBJ2-7 TRBV14 TRBD1 NA TGTGCCAGCAGCGAACAGGGGGTCTCCTACGAGCAGTACTTC CASSEQGVSYEQYF
TRBJ2-7 TRBV14 TRBD2 NA TGTGCCAGCAGCCAATCCCCAGCGGGAGGATCCTACGAGCAGTACTTC CASSQSPAGGSYEQYF
TRBJ2-7 TRBV7-2 TRBD2 NA TGTGCCAGCAGCCGACGATCGGGACTAGCGGAGAGAGGGGACTACGAGCAGTACTTC CASSRRSGLAERGDYEQYF
TRBJ1-4 TRBV19 NA NA TGTGCCAGTAGTATAGGAGGGCAGGCAACTAATGAAAAACTGTTTTTT CASSIGGQATNEKLFF
TRBJ1-2 TRBV6-6 TRBD1 NA TGTGCCAGCAGTTTAGACAGGGAATCGTCCTATGGCTACACCTTC CASSLDRESSYGYTF
TRBJ2-5 TRBV28 TRBD2 NA TGTGCCAGCAGTTCGGGGGAGCGGGGGGTTCAAGAGACCCAGTACTTC CASSSGERGVQETQYF
TRBJ1-2 TRBV6-4 TRBD1 NA TGTGCCAGCAGTGACTCAGGGACAGGGAATGGCTACACCTTC CASSDSGTGNGYTF